This T cell receptor beta chain was captured in a study of beta chain features in type 1 diabetes (dated by TCRdb to 2017 to 2018). Broadly, across the study: Mean age, gender distribution, total cell number and subset yield were not different between patients and healthy donors. A total of 107,917,701 sorted cells were examined across all samples, and the number of cells per subset was strongly correlated with RNA yield. In the study, TCRB repertoires of sorted circulating CD4+ T cell subsets from recently diagnosed type 1 diabetes patients were compared with those of matched healthy donors. Regulatory and stem cell-like memory subsets were obtained from only 8 patients and about 8 healthy donors, while naive and central memory subsets were obtained from all 30 or so donors.

From each donor, a single peripheral blood sample of approximately 0.11 L on average was drawn into heparinised tubes. Naive, central memory, regulatory and stem cell-like memory CD4+ T cells were sorted on a BD FACSAria II using a panel including CD45RO, CCR7, CD25, CD127, CD95 and CD27. All sorted populations exceeded 95% purity. PBMCs were isolated immediately by Lymphoprep density gradient centrifugation and stained directly without culture. So that batch effects would be minimized, each experiment stained and sorted samples in pairs, pairing one healthy donor with one patient. To note about this clone: The clone's antigen remains unknown. Base qualities are not provided; no much larger clone lies one nucleotide away.

Study-wide findings and limitations: In all four CD4+ subsets, TCRB CDR3 length was moderately but significantly shorter in type 1 diabetes patients. Naive, central memory and regulatory TCRB repertoires appeared to be more alike among patients than among healthy donors. Fewer insertions and more nucleotide deletions at VDJ recombination sites were observed in patients with type 1 diabetes, implying thymic rearrangement abnormalities. Shorter templates might be favored by PCR, yet because patient and control samples were amplified and corrected together, any such skew would affect both groups equally. Because cDNA was sequenced instead of genomic DNA, activated cells with high expression could be over-represented, although the groups did not differ in activation or CD3 levels. Because small numbers of individuals were included in the HLA sub-analyses, any influence of HLA type on TCRB rearrangement was left unresolved.

The entire amount of isolated RNA was reverse transcribed using the High Capacity cDNA Reverse Transcription Kit, so the sequenced TCRB transcripts were expressed ones. Deep immunoSEQ sequencing was performed on naive, central memory and regulatory T cell samples, with an average of about 3.6 million total reads per sample. Sorted cells were lysed in RLT buffer, and RNA was extracted using DNase-treated RNeasy Micro or Mini kits according to cell number. Each cell subset was processed on its own to prevent cross-contamination, while patient and healthy donor samples were processed together. The immunoSEQ multiplex PCR was used to amplify TCRB sequences from cDNA, generating 87-bp fragments that spanned the CDR3 region. Amplicons were sequenced on the Illumina HiSeq platform. The original pipeline was this. PCR bias was computationally corrected using synthetic template baselines, reads within Hamming distance 2 were collapsed, and singletons that could not be merged were discarded. Reads were aligned against IMGT so that V, D and J genes, CDR3 length and insertions or deletions at six rearrangement sites could be assigned. Within each subset, clonotype counts were normalized to sorted cell number, after which true diversity and Gini coefficients were computed with the tcR R package. The overlap coefficient, calculated on TCRB nucleotide sequences, was used to quantify repertoire sharing. Imported from immuneACCESS, the table was reduced by TCRdb to in-frame sequences with V and J called. These copies leave out some clones; in studies compared against another copy, an unresolved V gene accounts for under half, and the cause of the remainder is not known. From that table come the V and J calls and clone size; the DNA was used to work out D and trimming. The sample data list about 150,000 clones, and less than 9.5% of these were observed just once. The top ten hold over 2% of the sample.

CDR1 is given as SGDLS and CDR2 as YYNGEE, both from the germline V gene. The CDR3 runs 15 amino acids, cysteine and phenylalanine included. Only the CDR3 portion is preserved as DNA: 45 bases, with reading frame beginning at the first base. The junction carries 10 bases between V and J, which are trimmed by 2 bases and 0 bases respectively. Sequenced: central memory CD4+ T cells from blood. The sequence was collected from a woman aged 18-29 years in good health. The rearrangement combines TRBV9 with TRBJ2-3, and perhaps TRBD2 as D gene, on 6 matching bases. The CDR3 in this case is CASSVASGSTDTQYF. Here is the DNA: TGTGCCAGCAGCGTTGCAAGCGGGAGCACAGATACGCAGTATTTT.